One and the same sample provided the 23 T cell receptor beta chains below, sequenced in a study of T cells after yellow fever vaccination (dated by TCRdb to between 2018 and 2021). Library construction relied on 5' RACE. Sequenced on an Illumina HiSeq 2500. TCRdb reanalyzed the raw reads on its own, using fastp at Q25 for trimming and MiXCR for clone calling, and kept in-frame beta chains. Records with the same CDR3 protein are collapsed into one entry carrying the most frequent genes and DNA. The sample table shows 550,000 to 750,000 distinct CDR3 sequences, and less than 15% are seen once. More than 12% of the sample is held by the ten biggest clonotypes. Sample treatment or condition, as interpreted from the label and publication: live attenuated yellow fever vaccine strain. This specimen was PBMCs, taken on the day of the yellow fever booster vaccination. The receptor set was obtained from a man aged 30 to 39 who received the YFV17D yellow fever vaccine.

The rearrangement links TRBV7-2 to TRBJ2-7; D is unclear. Trimming removed 7 bases from V and 2 bases from J, with 21 bases in between. The CDR3 sequence is 16 residues long. The V gene's germline CDR1 is SGHTA and CDR2 FQGNSA. The CDR3 loop is CASTTTLSAVPYEQYF. CDR3 DNA sequence: TGTGCCAGCACCACCACCCTCTCGGCGGTTCCCTACGAGCAGTACTTC.

This clonotype has just a few counts. The V gene is TRBV6-5, the J gene TRBJ1-3; weak D call: TRBD1 (5 bases). CDR3 length: 16 residues. Trimming shortened V by 8 bases and J by 4 bases, and 21 bases separated the two germline ends. Germline V gene sequence: CDR1 MNHEY, CDR2 SVGAGI. This CDR3 reads CASGVTGSRTGNTIYF. The CDR3 nucleotides read TGTGCCAGCGGAGTTACCGGCTCCAGGACAGGAAACACCATATATTTT.

This clonotype was seen a handful of times. The chain recombines TRBV3-1 with TRBJ2-3; no firm D call. Trimming shortened V by 0 bases and J by 0 bases, and 10 bases separated the two germline ends. In germline, CDR1 is LGHDT, CDR2 YNNKEL (reference sequence). The CDR3 length is 16 residues. CDR3 in amino acids: CASSQDLVSSTDTQYF. As DNA, the CDR3 is TGTGCCAGCAGCCAAGATCTTGTTAGCAGCACAGATACGCAGTATTTT.

The chain uses TRBV10-3 and TRBJ1-1; D not certain. The V end was cut by 0 bases, the J end by 4 bases, with 6 bases between. This CDR3 is built from 13 residues. Germline CDR1 and CDR2: ENHRY and SYGVKD. The CDR3 loop reads CAISESLGTEAFF. The CDR3 DNA is TGTGCCATCAGTGAGTCACTGGGCACTGAAGCTTTCTTT.

This clonotype showed up many times. V usage is TRBV6-1 and J usage is TRBJ2-1, with 8 bases matching TRBD2. The germline gives CDR1 MNHNS, CDR2 SASEGT. The CDR3 is 15 residues long. The V segment lost 7 bases and the J segment 5 bases; nucleotides outside the gene matches: 10. As DNA, the CDR3 is TGTGCCAGCAATGGTATGCAGCGGGAGAACAATGAGCAGTTCTTC. Protein sequence: CASNGMQRENNEQFF.

The rearrangement links TRBV6-1 to TRBJ2-3; a weak D match, TRBD2 (6 bases). Looked up from germline, CDR1 is MNHNS and CDR2 is SASEGT. The CDR3 loop spans 16 amino acids. V lost 8 bases and J lost 2, with 20 bases in between. The CDR3 coding sequence is TGTGCCAGCCGGGTCGGCGGGGTGGGGCCCACAGATACGCAGTATTTT. It encodes CASRVGGVGPTDTQYF.

This clonotype has just a few counts. J is TRBJ2-2 and V is TRBV5-1, with D perhaps matching TRBD2 (5 bases). The CDR3 is 14 residues long. Germline V gene lookup returns CDR1 SGHRS and CDR2 YFSETQ. The V gene lost 7 bases and the J gene lost 1 base, with 11 bases spanning the gap. The CDR3 bases are TGCGCCAGCTACCCGGAGGAGAACACCGGGGAGCTGTTTTTT. This sequence encodes CASYPEENTGELFF. Variable domain in full (rest from reference TRBV5-1 and TRBJ2-2): KAGVTQTPRYLIKTRGQQVTLSCSPISGHRSVSWYQQTPGQGLQFLFEYFSETQRNKGNFPGRFSGRQFSNSRSEMNVSTLELGDSALYLCASYPEENTGELFFGEGSRLTVL.

This chain uses TRBV20-1 with TRBJ2-1; D is undetermined. Trimming stripped 2 bases from V and 6 bases from J, with 14 bases between. The CDR3 sequence is 14 residues long. Germline V gene sequence: CDR1 DFQATT, CDR2 SNEGSKA (reference sequence). CDR3 loop: CSARFSWQINEQFF. The CDR3 DNA reads as TGCAGTGCTAGATTTAGCTGGCAGATCAATGAGCAGTTCTTC.

This clonotype has more than one count but fewer than ten. This rearrangement joins TRBV6-1 to TRBJ1-6; D is unclear. The V and J ends lost 6 bases and 9 bases respectively, with 15 bases between them. This CDR3 has 14 amino acids. From germline, CDR1 is MNHNS and CDR2 SASEGT. For the CDR3, the DNA is TGTGCCAGCAGCCTCAGTCGGCTTAGTTCACCCCTCCACTTT. Translated: CASSLSRLSSPLHF.

The rearrangement uses TRBV7-2 and TRBJ2-5; D is unclear. The V end was cut by 6 bases, the J end by 0 bases, with 11 bases between. Germline V gene sequence: CDR1 SGHTA, CDR2 FQGNSA. The CDR3 sequence is 14 residues long. The CDR3 reads CASRGPRNQETQYF. The CDR3 DNA sequence: TGTGCCAGCAGAGGCCCGCGAAACCAAGAGACCCAGTACTTC. Drawing the rest from reference TRBV7-2 and TRBJ2-5, the complete variable domain is GAGVSQSPSNKVTEKGKDVELRCDPISGHTALYWYRQSLGQGLEFLIYFQGNSAPDKSGLPSDRFSAERTGGSVSTLTIQRTQQEDSAVYLCASRGPRNQETQYFGPGTRLLVL.

This clonotype was seen a few times. J is TRBJ2-7 and V is TRBV19; 10 positions agree with TRBD2. The trim removed 3 bases at V and 5 bases at J, leaving 7 bases unmatched. Germline assignment: CDR1 LNHDA and CDR2 SQIVND (reference sequence). The length of the CDR3 is 15 residues. The CDR3 bases are TGTGCCAGTAGTATCCCTAGCGGGAGATCCAACGAGCAGTACTTC. Translation gives CASSIPSGRSNEQYF.

Note on this clonotype: A read error may explain this, as a much larger clone is one base away. This sequence joins TRBV5-1 and TRBJ2-2; 7 bases map to TRBD1. The CDR3 has 15 residues. Germline lookup yields CDR1 SGHRS and CDR2 YFSETQ. CDR3 sequence reads: CANSVTGRNTGELFF. CDR3 nucleotide sequence: TGCGCCAACAGCGTGACAGGGCGGAACACCGGGGAGCTGTTTTTT.

The CDR3 here is CSASGTSANYEQYF. The CDR3 nucleotides are TGCAGTGCTTCCGGGACTAGCGCAAACTACGAGCAGTACTTC. This chain joins TRBV20-1 and TRBJ2-7; TRBD2 matches at 10 bases. This CDR3 has 14 amino acids. CDR1 is DFQATT, CDR2 SNEGSKA, per germline (reference sequence). The V segment lost 5 bases and the J segment 3 bases; nucleotides outside the gene matches: 7.

A few counts support this clonotype. The CDR3 nucleotides are TGTGCCAGCAGCCCAAGCTCCCCCGGCGGCTACACCTTC. The encoded protein is CASSPSSPGGYTF. V gene TRBV9 combines with J gene TRBJ1-2; D ambiguous. Germline CDR1 and CDR2: SGDLS and YYNGEE. Between the trimmed V and J ends, which lost 4 bases and 8 bases, there was a span of 15 bases. This CDR3 is built from 13 residues.

V usage is TRBV7-9 and J usage is TRBJ2-7; TRBD2 matches 7 bases. J lost 3 bases, V lost 1 base, and 6 bases had no gene match. This CDR3 has 15 residues. Germline-derived CDR1 and CDR2 are SEHNR and FQNEAQ (reference sequence). The DNA for the CDR3 is TGTGCCAGCAGCTTAGTGCTGCCTAGCGGCTACGAGCAGTACTTC. This codes for CASSLVLPSGYEQYF.

This clonotype was counted only a few times. The chain links TRBV6-1 to TRBJ2-1; 13 nucleotides align to TRBD2. CDR3 length equals 14 residues. J was trimmed by 10 bases and V by 6 bases; bases with no gene match: 6. Germline assignment: CDR1 MNHNS and CDR2 SASEGT. CDR3: CASSPGTSGTEQFF. The CDR3, as DNA: TGTGCCAGCAGCCCCGGGACTAGCGGGACCGAGCAGTTCTTC.

This chain uses TRBV29-1 with TRBJ2-1; D not resolved. Per germline, CDR1 SQVTM and CDR2 ANQGSEA. V dropped 1 base and J dropped 0 bases, with 4 bases sitting between them. The CDR3 spans 13 residues. CDR3 sequence reads: CSVEGGSYNEQFF. The CDR3 DNA follows: TGCAGCGTTGAAGGGGGCTCCTACAATGAGCAGTTCTTC.

The J gene is TRBJ2-3, the V gene TRBV10-2; 7 nucleotides line up with TRBD2. V shed 10 bases and J 2 bases; nucleotides not matched to a gene: 9. CDR3 length: 14 residues. In germline, CDR1 is WSHSY, CDR2 SAAADI. The CDR3 region is CATSYSGPTDTQYF. CDR3 DNA sequence: TGCGCCACCTCATATAGCGGGCCCACAGATACGCAGTATTTT.

The chain joins TRBV10-3 to TRBJ2-2; 10 bases are a match to TRBD2. Germline assignment: CDR1 ENHRY and CDR2 SYGVKD. This CDR3 is 16 amino acids long. The V and J ends lost 6 bases and 4 bases, in that order; junction bases with no gene match: 8. The DNA of the CDR3 is TGTGCCATCAGAGGCAGCGGGAGGGATGGCACCGGGGAGCTGTTTTTT. This codes for CAIRGSGRDGTGELFF.

J is TRBJ2-7 and V is TRBV20-1; TRBD2 matches 9 bases. V lost 0 bases and J lost 4; bases outside the gene matches: 7. The germline CDR1 and CDR2 sequences are DFQATT and SNEGSKA (reference sequence). The CDR3 totals 15 residues. In DNA, the CDR3 is TGCAGTGCTAGAGATTCGCGGGAGGGCCGGTACGAGCAGTACTTC. This translates into CSARDSREGRYEQYF.

This clonotype was counted only a few times. The J gene is TRBJ2-2, the V gene TRBV6-5; D is uncertain. The CDR3 contains 14 residues. CDR1 is MNHEY and CDR2 is SVGAGI in the germline V gene. The V and J ends lost 0 bases and 6 bases respectively, with 8 bases between them. The CDR3 DNA reads as TGTGCCAGCAGTTACTCATACCGGTCCGGGGAGCTGTTTTTT. It is translated as CASSYSYRSGELFF.

The gene calls are TRBV2 and TRBJ1-1, with a possible D match to TRBD1 (5 bases). There are 14 residues in the CDR3. CDR1 and CDR2 from the germline V gene are SNHLY and FYNNEI. Trimming left V 6 bases short and J 0 bases short, with 11 bases between. This CDR3 reads CASSRAEVNTEAFF. DNA for the CDR3: TGTGCCAGCAGCAGGGCGGAAGTGAACACTGAAGCTTTCTTT.

The chain has TRBV20-1 and TRBJ1-2; no clear D. This CDR3 contains 13 residues. Germline V CDR1 and CDR2: DFQATT, SNEGSKA (reference sequence). V was cut by 2 bases and J by 6 bases, with 13 bases left in between. CDR3 amino acids: CSARQSLRNGYTF. The CDR3 DNA sequence: TGCAGTGCTAGACAGAGTCTACGAAATGGCTACACCTTC.